The following is a T cell receptor beta chain sequence with its context. The repertoire was sequenced with immunoSEQ multiplex PCR; TCRdb's copy has only in-frame clones and lacks some. The sample has about 190,000 clones, around 82% seen once; the top ten hold less than 3.5%. The sample is drawn from a study of blood T cell repertoires in COVID-19. Study-level information: T cells, B-cell-depleted T cells, or PBMCs supplied cDNA or gDNA.

Sequences were obtained from peripheral blood. The source is a man aged 50 to 60 with active or convalescent COVID-19.

The CDR3 protein is CASSFGQRNTEAFF. The CDR3 coding sequence is TGCGCCAGCAGCTTTGGACAGCGGAACACTGAAGCTTTCTTT. This chain uses TRBV5-1 with TRBJ1-1; D perhaps matches TRBD1 (6 bases). The CDR3 is 14 amino acids. Germline assignment: CDR1 SGHRS and CDR2 YFSETQ. The V end was cut by 2 bases, the J end by 1 base, with 9 bases between.